These 4 T cell receptor beta chains were sequenced from one sample in a study of cytomegalovirus exposure and HLA in healthy donors. The PCR made use of 60 Vbeta and 13 Jbeta primers. The data were produced by immunoSEQ multiplex PCR, yet TCRdb's version contains in-frame clones alone and is incomplete. The profile shows around 170,000 clones, about 78% of them singletons. The source material was PBMCs. These receptor sequences come from a man aged 35 to 55 in good health and CMV-seronegative.

This rearrangement joins TRBV30 to TRBJ2-5, with TRBD1 matching over 7 bases. The germline gives CDR1 GTSNPN, CDR2 SVGIG (reference sequence). Germline trimming cut 2 bases from V and 0 bases from J; bases unmatched to any gene: 6. This CDR3 comprises 15 residues. Here the CDR3 DNA reads TGTGCCTGGAGTACGGGACAGCCGTACCAAGAGACCCAGTACTTC. Amino acid sequence: CAWSTGQPYQETQYF.

The chain links TRBV4-1 to TRBJ2-7; perhaps TRBD1 as D (6 bases). The V gene lost 0 bases and the J gene lost 3 bases, with 15 bases spanning the gap. Per germline, CDR1 MGHRA and CDR2 YSYEKL. This CDR3 has 16 residues. CDR3 loop: CASSQEGFRDNYEQYF. CDR3 nucleotides: TGCGCCAGCAGCCAAGAAGGGTTCCGGGACAACTACGAGCAGTACTTC.

This rearrangement joins TRBV7-9 to TRBJ1-3; TRBD1 might be the D (5 bases). V dropped 1 base and J dropped 1 base, with 8 bases sitting between them. The length of the CDR3 is 15 residues. Germline V lookup: CDR1 SEHNR, CDR2 FQNEAQ (reference sequence). CDR3 in amino acids: CASSLDSGSGNTIYF. In nucleotides, the CDR3 is TGTGCCAGCAGCTTAGACTCAGGGTCTGGAAACACCATATATTTT.

The gene calls are TRBV9 and TRBJ2-2, with TRBD1 as a possible D gene (6 bases). CDR3 size: 16 residues. Deletions cut 4 bases from V and 4 bases from J, with 17 bases between. CDR1 is SGDLS, CDR2 YYNGEE, per germline. The CDR3 reads CASSTRRTVPTGELFF. CDR3 sequence (DNA): TGTGCCAGCAGCACCCGCCGGACAGTACCCACCGGGGAGCTGTTTTTT.